These 8 T cell receptor beta chains share one sample of origin, sequenced in a study of shared clonotypes between healthy human individuals. Profiled with immunoSEQ multiplex PCR; TCRdb holds only in-frame clones, not every one. In the table there are roughly 2.5 million clones, 90% to 95% of which are singletons. Specimen: naive CD4+ T cells sorted from blood. Subset meaning: CD45RA+ positively selected. The receptor source for this set is a man aged 18 to 29 in good health.

This rearrangement joins TRBV9 to TRBJ2-7; a possible D gene is TRBD1 (7 bases). V was cut by 3 bases and J by 7 bases, with 20 bases left in between. Germline V gene lookup returns CDR1 SGDLS and CDR2 YYNGEE. The CDR3 runs 15 residues. CDR3 in DNA: TGTGCCAGCAGCGCCAGGGGGGACACCCCTGGGGAGCAGTACTTC. Amino acids: CASSARGDTPGEQYF.

The chain is built from TRBV2 and TRBJ1-2; D unclear. CDR1 and CDR2 (germline): SNHLY, FYNNEI. V lost 7 bases and J 9 bases, leaving 9 bases between the germline ends. CDR3 size: 10 residues. CDR3 sequence reads: CASTTTRYTF. The CDR3 DNA follows: TGTGCCAGCACCACAACCCGCTACACCTTC.

This chain links TRBV5-6 with TRBJ2-5; D ambiguous. Germline CDR1 reads SGHDT; CDR2 reads YYEEEE. The CDR3 is 13 residues long. V gave up 1 base and J gave up 5 bases, with 9 bases separating them. The CDR3: CASSLFSLETQYF. The DNA for the CDR3 is TGTGCCAGCAGCTTGTTTAGTCTTGAGACCCAGTACTTC.

The gene calls are TRBV2 and TRBJ2-7; 12 bases are shared with TRBD2. CDR3 length: 16 amino acids. The J segment lost 9 bases and the V segment lost 5 bases, leaving 14 bases of the junction unmatched. Germline V gene sequence: CDR1 SNHLY, CDR2 FYNNEI. CDR3 in DNA: TGTGCCAGCAGTTCTACTCCGGCTAGCGGGAGGGCTGGGCAGTACTTC. Its protein is CASSSTPASGRAGQYF.

This chain connects TRBV29-1 to TRBJ1-1; 7 bases line up with TRBD1. V shed 8 bases, J shed 2 bases, and the junction held 11 bases outside the gene matches. This CDR3 spans 14 amino acids. The germline V gene encodes CDR1 SQVTM and CDR2 ANQGSEA. The DNA for the CDR3 is TGCAGCCTCAGACAGGGTAGTGATAACACTGAAGCTTTCTTT. This sequence encodes CSLRQGSDNTEAFF.

The chain combines TRBV18 with TRBJ1-2; 7 nucleotides agree with TRBD1. The CDR3 length is 16 residues. V shed 3 bases and J 4 bases; nucleotides not matched to a gene: 11. Germline V gene lookup returns CDR1 KGHSH and CDR2 LQKENI. The CDR3 nucleotides read TGTGCCAGCTCACCCTTCCCGACAGGGAGTATCTATGGCTACACCTTC. Encoded protein: CASSPFPTGSIYGYTF.

The chain is built from TRBV11-2 and TRBJ2-5, with 7 bases identical to TRBD2. Germline V CDR1 and CDR2: SGHAT, FQNNGV. Trimming cost V 7 bases and J 1 base; bases outside gene matches: 6. The CDR3 runs 14 residues. CDR3 nucleotides: TGTGCCAGCAACTACGGGGGGATCCAAGAGACCCAGTACTTC. Its protein product is CASNYGGIQETQYF.

The CDR3 nucleotides are TGTGCCTGGAGTGGGCAGTTAGGCGAGCAGTACTTC. This sequence encodes CAWSGQLGEQYF. V and J are TRBV30 and TRBJ2-7; D is unclear. CDR1 is GTSNPN and CDR2 is SVGIG in the germline V gene (reference sequence). The CDR3 sequence is 12 residues long. V dropped 1 base and J dropped 6 bases, with 10 bases sitting between them.